This TCR beta chain derives from a study of OX40 agonist ivuxolimab in advanced cancers. This table comes from immunoSEQ multiplex PCR, and its TCRdb copy is limited to in-frame clones, with some not included. The sample lists tens of thousands of clones, 65% to 80% occurring once. This clone was found a few times. The sample consisted of CD4+ or CD8+ T cells sorted from blood, taken in a trial of the OX40 agonist ivuxolimab. The TCR originated in an adult with an advanced solid tumor such as melanoma, head and neck, liver or kidney cancer.

In DNA, the CDR3 is TGTGCCAGCAGTTACTCTGACCAGGGAGGGTGGGAGACCCAGTACTTC. Protein: CASSYSDQGGWETQYF. The chain couples TRBV6-5 to TRBJ2-5; 7 bases are a match to TRBD2. The V gene end was trimmed by 0 bases and the J gene end by 5 bases; junction bases not matched to a gene: 9. The CDR3 has 16 amino acids. The V gene's germline CDR1 is MNHEY and CDR2 SVGAGI.